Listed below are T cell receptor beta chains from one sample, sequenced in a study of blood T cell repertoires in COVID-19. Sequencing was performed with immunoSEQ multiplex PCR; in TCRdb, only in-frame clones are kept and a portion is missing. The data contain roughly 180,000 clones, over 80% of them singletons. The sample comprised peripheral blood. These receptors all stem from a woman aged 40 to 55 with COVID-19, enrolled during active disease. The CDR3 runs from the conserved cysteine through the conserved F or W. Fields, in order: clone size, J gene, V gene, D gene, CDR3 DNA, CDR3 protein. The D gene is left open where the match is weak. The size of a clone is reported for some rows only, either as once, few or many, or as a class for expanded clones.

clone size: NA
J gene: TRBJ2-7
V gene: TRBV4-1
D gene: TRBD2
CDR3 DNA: TGCGCCAGCAGCCAAGTCGGCGGGGGGCCCTACGAGCAGTACTTC
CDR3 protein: CASSQVGGGPYEQYF

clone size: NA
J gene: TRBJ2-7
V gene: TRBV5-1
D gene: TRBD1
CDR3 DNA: TGCGCCAGCAGCCGTACAACAGGGGGCTACGAGCAGTACTTC
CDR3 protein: CASSRTTGGYEQYF

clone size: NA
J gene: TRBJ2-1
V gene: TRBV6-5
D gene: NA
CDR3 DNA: TGTGCCAGCAGCCTCCTACCAACCCTGCCCGATGAGCAGTTCTTC
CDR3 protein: CASSLLPTLPDEQFF

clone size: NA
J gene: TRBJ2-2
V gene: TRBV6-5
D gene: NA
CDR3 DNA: TGTGTCTTGAAGAGTCCGAACACCGGGGAGCTGTTTTTT
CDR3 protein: CVLKSPNTGELFF

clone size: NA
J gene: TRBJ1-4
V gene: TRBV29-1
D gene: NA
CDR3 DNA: TGCAGCGTTGCCCATCAGTCAGCAACTAATGAAAAACTGTTTTTT
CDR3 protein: CSVAHQSATNEKLFF

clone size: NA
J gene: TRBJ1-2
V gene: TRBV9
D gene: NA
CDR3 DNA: TGTGCCAGCAAGGGAGATGGCTACACCTTC
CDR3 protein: CASKGDGYTF

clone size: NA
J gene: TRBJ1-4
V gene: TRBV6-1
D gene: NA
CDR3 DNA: TGTGCCAGCAGTGAAGCGCCCAGTGAAAAACTGTTTTTT
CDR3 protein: CASSEAPSEKLFF

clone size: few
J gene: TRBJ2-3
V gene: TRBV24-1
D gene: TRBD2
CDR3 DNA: TGTGCCACCAGTGATAGTGGACTAGCGGAAGCCACAGATACGCAGTATTTT
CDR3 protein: CATSDSGLAEATDTQYF

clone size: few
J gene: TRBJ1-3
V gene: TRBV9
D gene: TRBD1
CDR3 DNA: TGTGCCAGCAGCGACAGGGGGCTTTCGGGAAACACCATATATTTT
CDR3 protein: CASSDRGLSGNTIYF

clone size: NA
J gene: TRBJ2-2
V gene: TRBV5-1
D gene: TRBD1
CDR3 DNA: TGCGCCAGCAGCATGCGCGGGACAGGGGGCACCGGGGAGCTGTTTTTT
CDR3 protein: CASSMRGTGGTGELFF

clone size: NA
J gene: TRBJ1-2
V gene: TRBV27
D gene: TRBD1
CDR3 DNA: TGTGCCAGCAGCGGACAGGGGTTCATTTCGGGGGGCTACACCTTC
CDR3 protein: CASSGQGFISGGYTF

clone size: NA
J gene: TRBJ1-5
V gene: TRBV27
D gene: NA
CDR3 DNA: TGTGCCAGCAGCCCGACGACTTATTACAATCCTGATTCGCAACCCCAGCATTTT
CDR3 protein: CASSPTTYYNPDSQPQHF

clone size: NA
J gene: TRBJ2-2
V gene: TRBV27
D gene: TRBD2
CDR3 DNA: TGTGCCAGCAGTCCCTCCTCGCGGGAGGGCCTAAACGGGGAGCTGTTTTTT
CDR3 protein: CASSPSSREGLNGELFF

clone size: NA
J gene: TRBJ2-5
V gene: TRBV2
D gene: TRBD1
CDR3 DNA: TGTGCCAGCAGGGAGGACAGGGGAGGGGAGACCCAGTACTTC
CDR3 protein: CASREDRGGETQYF

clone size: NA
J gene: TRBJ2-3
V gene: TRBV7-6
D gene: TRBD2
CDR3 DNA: TGTGCCAGCAGCTCTAGCGGGAGGGAGGAAGATACGCAGTATTTT
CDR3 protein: CASSSSGREEDTQYF

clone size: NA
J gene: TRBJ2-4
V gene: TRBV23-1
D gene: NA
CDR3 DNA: TGCGCCAGCAGTCGGGACACCCAAGCCAAAAACATTCAGTACTTC
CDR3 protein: CASSRDTQAKNIQYF

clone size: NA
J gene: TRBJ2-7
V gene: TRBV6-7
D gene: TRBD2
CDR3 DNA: TGTGCCAGCAGTTACCTGGGGATGGTAGCGGGGCCCTACGAGCAGTACTTC
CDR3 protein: CASSYLGMVAGPYEQYF

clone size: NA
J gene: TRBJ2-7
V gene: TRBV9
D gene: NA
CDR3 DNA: TGTGCCAGCAGCGTAGCACTAGCATCCCCTTACGAGCAGTACTTC
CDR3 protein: CASSVALASPYEQYF

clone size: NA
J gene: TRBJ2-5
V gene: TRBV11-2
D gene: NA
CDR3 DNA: TGTGCCAGCAGCGCCCTAGGGGGTGGAAAGCAAGAGACCCAGTACTTC
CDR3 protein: CASSALGGGKQETQYF

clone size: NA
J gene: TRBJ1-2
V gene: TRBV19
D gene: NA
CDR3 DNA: TGTGCCACACTACTGAGGGGAGGGATTGGCGGCTACACCTTC
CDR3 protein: CATLLRGGIGGYTF

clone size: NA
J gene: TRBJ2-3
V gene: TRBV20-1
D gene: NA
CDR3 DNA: TGCAGTGCTAGTAAGGGGCTGGGCCCCGCAGGGACGCAGTATTTT
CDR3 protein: CSASKGLGPAGTQYF

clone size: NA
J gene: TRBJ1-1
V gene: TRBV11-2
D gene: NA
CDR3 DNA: TGTGCCAGCAGCCCGGCGGTGAGTGTAGCGGCTTTCTTT
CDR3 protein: CASSPAVSVAAFF

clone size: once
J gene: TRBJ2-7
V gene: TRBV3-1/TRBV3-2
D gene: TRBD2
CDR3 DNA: TGTGCCAGCAGCCATAGACTAGCGGGAGTCCTCGAGCAGTACTTC
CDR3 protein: CASSHRLAGVLEQYF

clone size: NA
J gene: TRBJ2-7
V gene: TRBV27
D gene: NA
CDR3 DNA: TGTGCCAGCAGTCCGTCGACCGGGTCATACGAGCAGTACTTC
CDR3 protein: CASSPSTGSYEQYF

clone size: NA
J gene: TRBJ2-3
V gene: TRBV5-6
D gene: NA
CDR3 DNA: TGTGCCAGCAGCCTAGAGGAAACCGGAACAGATACGCAGTATTTT
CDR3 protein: CASSLEETGTDTQYF

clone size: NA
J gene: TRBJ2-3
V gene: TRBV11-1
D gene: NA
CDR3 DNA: TGTGCCAGCAGCCCATACGCGGATACGCAGTATTTT
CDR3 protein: CASSPYADTQYF

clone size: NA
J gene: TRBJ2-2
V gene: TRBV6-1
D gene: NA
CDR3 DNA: TGTGCCAGCAACGGTGTCGGGGAGACCACCGGGGAGCTGTTTTTT
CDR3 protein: CASNGVGETTGELFF

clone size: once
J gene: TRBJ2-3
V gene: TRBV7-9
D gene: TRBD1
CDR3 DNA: TGTGCCAGCAAAGGGACAGGGTCAGATACGCAGTATTTT
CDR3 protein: CASKGTGSDTQYF

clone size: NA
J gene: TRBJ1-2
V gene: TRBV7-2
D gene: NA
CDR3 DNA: TGTGCCAGCAGCTTAGCGTTGGGGAGGAGCTATGGCTACACCTTC
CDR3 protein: CASSLALGRSYGYTF

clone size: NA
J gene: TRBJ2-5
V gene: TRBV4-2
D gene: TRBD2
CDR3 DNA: TGTGCCAGCAGCCCCAATACAGCCCCCGGGACTAGCGGGGAGACCCAGTACTTC
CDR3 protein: CASSPNTAPGTSGETQYF

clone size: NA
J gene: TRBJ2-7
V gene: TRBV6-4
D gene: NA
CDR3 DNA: TGTGCCAGCAGGTTAGCGGCGAGCTCCTACGAGCAGTACTTC
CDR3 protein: CASRLAASSYEQYF

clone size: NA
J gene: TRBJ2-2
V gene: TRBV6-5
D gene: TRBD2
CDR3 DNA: TGTGCCAGCAGTTTAGGCGGGAGCCCTGGGGAGCTGTTTTTT
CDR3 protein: CASSLGGSPGELFF

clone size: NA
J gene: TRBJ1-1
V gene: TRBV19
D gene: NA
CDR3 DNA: TGTGCCAGTAGTATAAGGGAGAGCACTGAAGCTTTCTTT
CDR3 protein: CASSIRESTEAFF